The next 20 T cell receptor beta chains were all read from a single sample in a study of early T cells in non-severe SARS-CoV-2 infection (dated by TCRdb to about 2021). The protocol used for the library was 5' RACE. This sample was sequenced with a NextSeq 500. The public reads were reprocessed in TCRdb via fastp at Q25 and MiXCR, keeping in-frame beta chains. Merged by CDR3 protein, the rows form single entries marked with the most common genes and DNA. The sample records about 100,000 distinct CDR3 sequences, about 13% of which are singletons. The ten largest clones take up about 2.3% of the sample. Sequencing used whole blood. These receptors were collected from an adult who was a healthcare worker with PCR-confirmed SARS-CoV-2 infection or an uninfected control (not recorded which).

V and J are TRBV4-1 and TRBJ2-3; 8 bases are shared with TRBD2. Germline trimming cut 1 base from V and 4 bases from J; bases unmatched to any gene: 4. CDR1 is MGHRA, CDR2 YSYEKL, per germline. This CDR3 region has 15 residues. The CDR3 here is CASSQGQRGPDTQYF. The CDR3 nucleotides are TGCGCCAGCAGCCAAGGGCAGCGGGGGCCAGATACGCAGTATTTT.

At least ten counts were recorded for this clonotype. V and J are TRBV7-2 and TRBJ2-3; 9 bases line up with TRBD2. The V segment lost 6 bases and the J segment 5 bases; nucleotides outside the gene matches: 12. CDR1 and CDR2 from the germline V gene are SGHTA and FQGNSA. The CDR3 runs to 16 residues. The CDR3 nucleotides are TGTGCCAGCAGTGTGGCGGGGGGGCATCCGGGAGATACGCAGTATTTT. Its translation: CASSVAGGHPGDTQYF.

This clonotype was seen at least ten times. The rearrangement joins TRBV7-9 to TRBJ1-2; the D is unclear. The CDR3 loop spans 13 amino acids. Germline lookup yields CDR1 SEHNR and CDR2 FQNEAQ (reference sequence). Trimming pared 2 bases from V and 2 bases from J, leaving 6 bases between. The CDR3, as DNA: TGTGCCAGCAGCTTAAGCCGGAACTATGGCTACACCTTC. It translates to CASSLSRNYGYTF.

The rearrangement joins TRBV28 to TRBJ2-5; D might be TRBD2 (7 bases). The CDR3 spans 20 residues. Germline assignment: CDR1 MDHEN and CDR2 SYDVKM. V was shortened by 4 bases and J by 5 bases, with 32 bases between the two germline ends. The CDR3 DNA follows: TGTGCCAGCAGTTATGAGGGGGTCGGGCTAGCGGAGATAGCAAGCGAGACCCAGTACTTC. As protein: CASSYEGVGLAEIASETQYF.

This clonotype came up many times. The rearrangement links TRBV18 to TRBJ1-5, with a weak D call TRBD1 (6 bases). The CDR3 has 17 residues. Trimming removed 0 bases at V and 4 bases at J, with 16 bases between. The germline gives CDR1 KGHSH, CDR2 LQKENI. The CDR3 sequence: CASSPPGGGQGNQPQHF. The CDR3, as DNA: TGTGCCAGCTCACCACCGGGAGGGGGGCAAGGGAATCAGCCCCAGCATTTT. Full variable domain (outside the CDR3, taken from reference TRBV18 and TRBJ1-5): NAGVMQNPRHLVRRRGQEARLRCSPMKGHSHVYWYRQLPEEGLKFMVYLQKENIIDESGMPKERFSAEFPKEGPSILRIQQVVRGDSAAYFCASSPPGGGQGNQPQHFGDGTRLSIL.

There are many counts of this clonotype. The genes are TRBV19 and TRBJ1-5, with D uncertain. Germline assignment: CDR1 LNHDA and CDR2 SQIVND (reference sequence). The CDR3 runs 14 residues. V lost 3 bases, J lost 7 bases, and 13 bases lay in between. The CDR3 bases are TGTGCCAGTAGTATTCTGGCCTTGGGGCAGCCCCAGCATTTT. It yields the protein CASSILALGQPQHF.

The V gene is TRBV27, the J gene TRBJ1-4, with D perhaps TRBD1 (6 bases). The V gene's germline CDR1 is MNHEY and CDR2 SMNVEV (reference sequence). Deletions cut 5 bases from V and 0 bases from J, with 13 bases between. There are 16 residues in the CDR3. The CDR3 loop reads CASSPTGRTTNEKLFF. The CDR3 DNA is TGTGCCAGCAGTCCAACAGGGAGAACAACTAATGAAAAACTGTTTTTT.

The chain links TRBV12-3 or TRBV12-4 to TRBJ2-3; perhaps TRBD2 as D (6 bases). V was pared by 5 bases and J by 8 bases, with 23 bases between. The CDR3 has 16 amino acids. The CDR3 protein is CASSDRGGGERGTQYF. CDR3 nucleotides: TGTGCCAGCAGTGACCGGGGAGGAGGTGAAAGGGGTACGCAGTATTTT.

This clonotype came up many times. The J gene is TRBJ2-1, the V gene TRBV29-1; no clear D. Germline CDR1 SQVTM, CDR2 ANQGSEA. The CDR3 is 10 residues long. With 4 bases removed from V and 8 bases from J, the gap between germline ends came to 6 bases. The CDR3 sequence is CSVGADEQFF. The CDR3 coding sequence is TGCAGCGTTGGGGCAGATGAGCAGTTCTTC.

This clonotype showed up just a few times. The chain links TRBV11-2 to TRBJ2-1; 8 bases match TRBD2. CDR1 is SGHAT, CDR2 FQNNGV, per germline. Germline trimming cut 3 bases from V and 10 bases from J; bases unmatched to any gene: 8. This CDR3 region has 14 residues. CDR3 in DNA: TGTGCCAGCAGCTTGACGGGGGGGCGGAGCGAGCAGTTCTTC. Its translation: CASSLTGGRSEQFF.

This clonotype was counted ten times or more. This rearrangement joins TRBV6-5 to TRBJ1-6; D is unresolved. Germline CDR1 reads MNHEY; CDR2 reads SVGAGI. This CDR3 spans 15 amino acids. Trimming took 0 bases from V and 2 from J, leaving 5 bases between them. The CDR3 region is CASSYSSTYNSPLHF. The CDR3 DNA is TGTGCCAGCAGTTACTCAAGTACCTATAATTCACCCCTCCACTTT.

The chain recombines TRBV28 with TRBJ1-2, with 8 bases that match TRBD1. CDR3 size: 16 residues. Unmatched junction bases numbered 11, after V lost 5 bases and J lost 3 bases. Germline assignment: CDR1 MDHEN and CDR2 SYDVKM. The CDR3 nucleotides are TGTGCCAGCAGTCCCGACATCCAGGGGGCTTACTATGGCTACACCTTC. It codes for CASSPDIQGAYYGYTF.

This clonotype was counted ten times or more. The chain combines TRBV7-2 with TRBJ2-3, with D possibly called TRBD1 or TRBD2 (6 bases each). Germline V gene data show CDR1 as SGHTA and CDR2 as FQGNSA. Trimming shortened V by 1 base and J by 2 bases, and 10 bases separated the two germline ends. The CDR3 contains 15 residues. CDR3 sequence reads: CASSLGRGATDTQYF. CDR3 nucleotides: TGTGCCAGCAGCTTAGGGAGGGGGGCCACAGATACGCAGTATTTT.

This chain connects TRBV20-1 to TRBJ2-7, with 9 bases identical to TRBD1. CDR3 length: 19 amino acids. CDR1 is DFQATT and CDR2 is SNEGSKA in the germline V gene (reference sequence). The V segment lost 0 bases and the J segment 7 bases; nucleotides outside the gene matches: 22. The CDR3 region has the DNA TGCAGTGCTAGAGATCCAGACGCCGGAACCGGGACAGGGACTTTGGAGCAGTACTTC. Protein: CSARDPDAGTGTGTLEQYF.

This clonotype was counted at least ten times. Written as DNA, the CDR3 is TGTGCCAGCAGCTACGGGACGGGACATCAGCCCCAGCATTTT. Residues: CASSYGTGHQPQHF. The chain links TRBV7-2 to TRBJ1-5; possible D gene TRBD1, 5 bases. Trimming took 4 bases from V and 5 from J, leaving 12 bases between them. Germline V gene lookup returns CDR1 SGHTA and CDR2 FQGNSA. This CDR3 has 14 residues.

The chain is built from TRBV20-1 and TRBJ2-2, with a weak D call TRBD1 (5 bases). The germline gives CDR1 DFQATT, CDR2 SNEGSKA (reference sequence). The V gene lost 0 bases and the J gene lost 1 base, with 6 bases spanning the gap. This CDR3 comprises 14 residues. CDR3 sequence (DNA): TGCAGTGCTAGAGACAGGGTGAACACCGGGGAGCTGTTTTTT. Encoded protein: CSARDRVNTGELFF.

This clonotype was seen many times. The chain is built from TRBV6-2 or TRBV6-3 and TRBJ1-6; maybe TRBD1 (5 bases). The V and J ends lost 6 bases and 7 bases respectively, with 19 bases between them. Germline values: CDR1 MNHEY, CDR2 SVGEGT. The CDR3 is 16 amino acids. The CDR3 sequence is CASSPPPGRVNSPLHF. In DNA form, the CDR3 reads TGTGCCAGCAGCCCGCCCCCGGGACGAGTAAATTCACCCCTCCACTTT.

This clonotype was counted only a few times. The chain joins TRBV27 to TRBJ2-7, with a possible D match to TRBD2 (6 bases). Per the germline V gene, CDR1 is MNHEY and CDR2 is SMNVEV (reference sequence). This CDR3 has 15 residues. V dropped 6 bases and J dropped 5 bases, with 20 bases sitting between them. The CDR3 DNA sequence: TGTGCCAGCAGGAACCGACCCGGGGGAAAGGACGAGCAGTACTTC. Its translation is CASRNRPGGKDEQYF.

This clonotype was observed many times. The CDR3 is CASTSSGVYGGPTYNEQFF. CDR3 coding DNA: TGTGCCAGCACTTCGTCAGGGGTATACGGGGGCCCTACCTACAATGAGCAGTTCTTC. This chain uses TRBV2 with TRBJ2-1; D assignment may be TRBD1 or TRBD2 (6 bases each). Looked up from germline, CDR1 is SNHLY and CDR2 is FYNNEI. The ends were cut back, 7 bases at V and 2 bases at J, with 27 bases in the middle. The CDR3 covers 19 residues.

The V gene is TRBV10-3, the J gene TRBJ2-5; possibly TRBD2 for D (5 bases). Trimming shortened V by 6 bases and J by 1 base, and 9 bases separated the two germline ends. CDR3 length: 13 amino acids. In germline, CDR1 is ENHRY, CDR2 SYGVKD. The DNA of the CDR3 is TGTGCCATCAGCCCCCGGGGCCAAGAGACCCAGTACTTC. Translation gives CAISPRGQETQYF.